This T cell receptor beta chain was documented in a study of T cells in women clearing cervical HPV infection. The overall study: HLA type stays a possible confounder, typing being limited.

The repertoire was sequenced with immunoSEQ multiplex PCR; TCRdb's copy has only in-frame clones and lacks some. This listing includes 9,000 to 15,000 clones. This clone is medium-sized by frequency. The observed sequence ends 3 residues before the CDR3 terminus, with the missing tail filled in from the germline J gene. V gave up 3 bases and J gave up 3 bases, with 6 bases separating them. Germline-derived CDR1 and CDR2 are SGHTA and FQGNSA. The CDR3 spans 12 residues. The genes are TRBV7-2 and TRBJ2-7; D remains ambiguous. The sequenced sample consisted of blood buffy coat. The TCR was taken from a woman aged 18 to 75 with a cervical HPV16 infection that either progressed to CIN3+ or cleared (not recorded which). CDR3 DNA (partial): TGTGCCAGCAGCTTGCAACTCTACGAG. Translated, it gives CASSLQLYE. The complete CDR3 reads CASSLQLYEQYF.